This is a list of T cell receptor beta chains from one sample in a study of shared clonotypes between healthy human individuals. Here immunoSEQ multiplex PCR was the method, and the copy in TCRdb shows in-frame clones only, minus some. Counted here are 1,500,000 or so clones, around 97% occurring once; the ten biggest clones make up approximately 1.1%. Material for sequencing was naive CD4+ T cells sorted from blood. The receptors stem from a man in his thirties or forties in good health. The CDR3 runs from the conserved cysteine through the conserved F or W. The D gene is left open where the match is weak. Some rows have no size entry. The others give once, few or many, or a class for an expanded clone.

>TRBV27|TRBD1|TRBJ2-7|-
TGTGCCAGCAGTTATAGGACAGGTCGCGAGCAGTACTTC
CASSYRTGREQYF
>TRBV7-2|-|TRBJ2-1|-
TGTGCCAGCAGCTTACGGCTAGAGATCTACAATGAGCAGTTCTTC
CASSLRLEIYNEQFF
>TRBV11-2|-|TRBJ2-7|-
TGTGCCAGCAGGGGAACGGAGGGGGCCTACGAGCAGTACTTC
CASRGTEGAYEQYF
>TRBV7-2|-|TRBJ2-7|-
TGTGCCAGCAGCTCCGGGACTCGGTATGAGGAGCAGTACTTC
CASSSGTRYEEQYF
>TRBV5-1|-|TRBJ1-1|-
TGCGCCAGCAGCCCCGGTGACGCCGCTGAAGCTTTCTTT
CASSPGDAAEAFF
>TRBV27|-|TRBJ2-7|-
TGTGCCAGCAGTTTGAGCGGCTCGAGGGGCGAGCAGTACTTC
CASSLSGSRGEQYF
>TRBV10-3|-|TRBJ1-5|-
TGTGCCATCAGTCTGACAGATCAGCCCCAGCATTTT
CAISLTDQPQHF
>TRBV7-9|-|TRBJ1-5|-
TGTGCCAGCAGCTTAGATCGAACTAGCAATCAGCCCCAGCATTTT
CASSLDRTSNQPQHF
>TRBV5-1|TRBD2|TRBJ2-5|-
TGCGCCAGCAGCCTAGCGGGACTGCGGGAGACCCAGTACTTC
CASSLAGLRETQYF
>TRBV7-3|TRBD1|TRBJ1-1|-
TGTGCCAGCAGCTTAATGGGAGGACAGGGCGGGACTGAAGCTTTCTTT
CASSLMGGQGGTEAFF
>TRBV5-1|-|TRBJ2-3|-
TGCGCCAGCAGCTTGGGCGGTTTCGCAGATACGCAGTATTTT
CASSLGGFADTQYF
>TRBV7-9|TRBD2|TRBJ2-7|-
TGTGCCAGCACCGTATTGACTAGCGGGAGTCACGAGCAGTACTTC
CASTVLTSGSHEQYF
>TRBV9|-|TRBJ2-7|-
TGTGCCAGCAGCGTAGATCTAGACCGGCCATACGAGCAGTACTTC
CASSVDLDRPYEQYF
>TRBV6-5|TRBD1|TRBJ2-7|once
TGTGCCAGCTCTACCCGACAGGGTCGGACCTACGAGCAGTACTTC
CASSTRQGRTYEQYF
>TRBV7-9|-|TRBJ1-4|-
TGTGCCAGCAGCTTACGAGGGAATAATGAAAAACTGTTTTTT
CASSLRGNNEKLFF
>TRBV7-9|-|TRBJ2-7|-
TGTGCCAGCACCCTAATCGGGTCCTACGAGCAGTACTTC
CASTLIGSYEQYF
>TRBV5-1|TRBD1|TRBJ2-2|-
TGCGCCAGCAGCTTGGGGTCTGGGACAGTGACCGGGGAGCTGTTTTTT
CASSLGSGTVTGELFF
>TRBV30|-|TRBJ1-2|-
TGTGCCTCCTTTCCGACAGGCGATTGGGGCTACACCTTC
CASFPTGDWGYTF
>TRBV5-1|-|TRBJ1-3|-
TGCGCCAGCAGCTTGACAGGGTTTCGAAACACCATATATTTT
CASSLTGFRNTIYF
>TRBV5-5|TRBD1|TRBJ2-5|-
TGTGCCAGCAGCTTCTGGGGATCCAGGGGGCTGGGAGAGACCCAGTACTTC
CASSFWGSRGLGETQYF
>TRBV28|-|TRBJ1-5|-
TGTGCCAGCAGCTCCGTGGACCGTCGCAATCAGCCCCAGCATTTT
CASSSVDRRNQPQHF
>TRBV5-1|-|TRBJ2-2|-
TGCGCCAGCAGCCCCGGGACCTCAACCGGGGAGCTGTTTTTT
CASSPGTSTGELFF
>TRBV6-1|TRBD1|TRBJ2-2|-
TGTGCCAGCACTCGGGGACAGGGCGCCGCCGGGGAGCTGTTTTTT
CASTRGQGAAGELFF
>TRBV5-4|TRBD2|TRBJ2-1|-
TGTGCCAGCAGCCAAGGTGCCAGCGGGAGTATCTACAATGAGCAGTTCTTC
CASSQGASGSIYNEQFF
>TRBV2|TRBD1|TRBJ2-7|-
TGTGCCAGCGCCCCGACAGGGACCAACTACGAGCAGTACTTC
CASAPTGTNYEQYF
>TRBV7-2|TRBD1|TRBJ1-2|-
TGTGCCAGCAGCTTCCGGACAGGGGTTAACTATGGCTACACCTTC
CASSFRTGVNYGYTF
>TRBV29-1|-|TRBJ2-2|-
TGCAGCGTTGATGGCCTGGCGGAGGCGAACACCGGGGAGCTGTTTTTT
CSVDGLAEANTGELFF
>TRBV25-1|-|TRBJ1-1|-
TGTGCCAGCAGTGAATATACCGGGAGGTATGCTTTCTTT
CASSEYTGRYAFF
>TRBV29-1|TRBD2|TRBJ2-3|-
TGCAGCGTTGGTGGTCGACTAGCGGGAGTCCCAGATACGCAGTATTTT
CSVGGRLAGVPDTQYF
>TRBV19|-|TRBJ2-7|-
TGTGCCAGTAGTCCACCGGGACACCTTACGAAGCAGTACTTC
CASSPPGHLTKQYF
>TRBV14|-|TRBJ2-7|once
TGTGCCAGCAGCCTCTCGACGGCTGGGTCCTCCGAGCAGTACTTC
CASSLSTAGSSEQYF
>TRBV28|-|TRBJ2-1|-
TGTGCCAGCAGATTACACAATGAGCAGTTCTTC
CASRLHNEQFF
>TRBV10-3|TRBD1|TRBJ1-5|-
TGTGCCATCTGGACAGGGGACAATCAGCCCCAGCATTTT
CAIWTGDNQPQHF
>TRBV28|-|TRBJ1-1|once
TGTGCCAGCAGTTTCCCGCCAGGAATGAACACTGAAGCTTTCTTT
CASSFPPGMNTEAFF
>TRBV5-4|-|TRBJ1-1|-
TGTGCCAGCAGCGCCCCGGGACCCTCGATAGGGAACACTGAAGCTTTCTTT
CASSAPGPSIGNTEAFF